This TCR beta chain was identified in a study of identical twins. One entry per CDR3 protein results from TCRdb running MiXCR on the 5' RACE reads. The table has approximately 600,000 distinct CDR3 sequences, 7% to 7.5% seen once. Healthy Caucasian donors formed the entire cohort. The CDR3 covers 18 residues. V lost 4 bases to trimming and J lost 0 bases, with 19 bases between them. There are many counts of this clonotype. These data were likewise used in another study, on yellow fever vaccine responses in identical twins. From that paper: Vaccine T cell responses of twins reportedly seemed partly convergent and partly personalized.

This rearrangement joins TRBV12-3 or TRBV12-4 to TRBJ2-1, with a weak D call TRBD2 (6 bases). This receptor was taken from a woman under 30 in good health. Sequencing input: PBMCs. The CDR3 is CASSSPRSGWSSYNEQFF. CDR3 nucleotide sequence: TGTGCCAGCAGTTCCCCAAGGAGCGGGTGGAGCTCCTACAATGAGCAGTTCTTC.